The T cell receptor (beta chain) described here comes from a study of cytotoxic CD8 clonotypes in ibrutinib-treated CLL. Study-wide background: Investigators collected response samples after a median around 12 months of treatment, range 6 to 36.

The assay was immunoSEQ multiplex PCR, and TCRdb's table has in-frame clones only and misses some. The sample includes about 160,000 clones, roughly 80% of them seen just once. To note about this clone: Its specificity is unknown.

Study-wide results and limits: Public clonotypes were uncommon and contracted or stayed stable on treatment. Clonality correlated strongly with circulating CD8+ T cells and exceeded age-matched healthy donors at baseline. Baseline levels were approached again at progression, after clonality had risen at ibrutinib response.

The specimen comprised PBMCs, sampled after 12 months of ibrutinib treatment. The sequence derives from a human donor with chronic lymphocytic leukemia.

Written as DNA, the CDR3 is TGTGCCAGCAGCGTAGGGGTGGCGGGTGTATTCACCGGGGAGCTGTTTTTT. Encoded protein: CASSVGVAGVFTGELFF. The chain couples TRBV9 to TRBJ2-2; a weak D match, TRBD2 (5 bases). Germline CDR1 reads SGDLS; CDR2 reads YYNGEE. The length of the CDR3 is 17 residues. The V end lost 0 bases, the J end lost 4 bases, and 16 bases lay between the germline ends.